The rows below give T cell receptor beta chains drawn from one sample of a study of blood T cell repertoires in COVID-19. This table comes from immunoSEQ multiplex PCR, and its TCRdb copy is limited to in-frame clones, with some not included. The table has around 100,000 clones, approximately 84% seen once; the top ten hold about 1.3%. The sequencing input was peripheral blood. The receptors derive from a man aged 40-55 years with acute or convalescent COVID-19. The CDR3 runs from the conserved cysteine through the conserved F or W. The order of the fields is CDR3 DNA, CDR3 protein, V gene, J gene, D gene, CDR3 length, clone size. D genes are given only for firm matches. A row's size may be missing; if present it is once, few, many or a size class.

TGCGCCAGCAGCCTCTGGACAGGGACAAAAAACATTCAGTACTTC	CASSLWTGTKNIQYF	TRBV5-1	TRBJ2-4	TRBD1	15	NA
TGTGCCAGCAGTTACTCAAACGGGAGGGCCAAAGATACGCAGTATTTT	CASSYSNGRAKDTQYF	TRBV6-5	TRBJ2-3	TRBD2	16	NA
TGTGCCAGCAGCCCCTTCCGGGACTTAGAAGATACGCAGTATTTT	CASSPFRDLEDTQYF	TRBV7-8	TRBJ2-3	NA	15	NA
TGTGCCAGCAGGGACACAACAGGGGGCGCGAATAATTCACCCCTCCACTTT	CASRDTTGGANNSPLHF	TRBV5-5	TRBJ1-6	TRBD1	17	NA
TGTGCCAGCAGCGTAGCCCCGTTCGGCGGGAGCTACAATGAGCAGTTCTTC	CASSVAPFGGSYNEQFF	TRBV9	TRBJ2-1	TRBD2	17	NA
TGTGCCAGCAGCGTAGCGGGGGGAGGACCCCTCCACTTT	CASSVAGGGPLHF	TRBV9	TRBJ1-6	NA	13	NA
TGTGCCACCAGTGATACCGGGACTAGCGGCTACAATGAGCAGTTCTTC	CATSDTGTSGYNEQFF	TRBV24-1	TRBJ2-1	TRBD2	16	NA
TGCGCCAGCAGCTCCGGGGGGGCTGACACCGGGGAGCTGTTTTTT	CASSSGGADTGELFF	TRBV5-1	TRBJ2-2	TRBD2	15	NA
TGTGCCAGCAGCTCCCCTAGCACAGATACGCAGTATTTT	CASSSPSTDTQYF	TRBV7-2	TRBJ2-3	NA	13	NA
TGTGCCAGCAGCTTAGCGATGGGCAGACCGGAGACCCAGTACTTC	CASSLAMGRPETQYF	TRBV7-9	TRBJ2-5	NA	15	NA
TGTGCCAGCAGCCTAGACAGGGACTATGGCTACACCTTC	CASSLDRDYGYTF	TRBV12-3/TRBV12-4	TRBJ1-2	TRBD1	13	NA
TGTGCCAGCAGTGAAGCGGGGGGGGCGCGGAATGAGCAGTTCTTC	CASSEAGGARNEQFF	TRBV6-1	TRBJ2-1	NA	15	NA
TGTGCCAGCAGCTTGACAGGGGCGAACACCGGGGAGCTGTTTTTT	CASSLTGANTGELFF	TRBV5-6	TRBJ2-2	TRBD1	15	NA
TGTGCCAGCAGTTTAGCATTCCAGGGGGCCTCCTACGAGCAGTACTTC	CASSLAFQGASYEQYF	TRBV28	TRBJ2-7	TRBD1	16	few
TGTGCCAGCAGATCAACAGGGTCCCAAGAGACCCAGTACTTC	CASRSTGSQETQYF	TRBV28	TRBJ2-5	NA	14	NA
TGTGCCAGCAGGCCTACGAGGAGCCCCTACGAGCAGTACTTC	CASRPTRSPYEQYF	TRBV28	TRBJ2-7	NA	14	NA
TGTGCCAGCAGCCAAGGTGGGACAGGAGGCGTTCAGCCCCAGCATTTT	CASSQGGTGGVQPQHF	TRBV3-1/TRBV3-2	TRBJ1-5	TRBD1	16	few
TGTGCCAGCAGCTTGGGCACTTATGGCTACACCTTC	CASSLGTYGYTF	TRBV5-6	TRBJ1-2	NA	12	NA
TGTGCCATCAGCGGGAGTGCGTACGAGCAGTACTTC	CAISGSAYEQYF	TRBV10-3	TRBJ2-7	NA	12	few
TGTGCCAGCAGCCCGGGAGGGACAAAGAAAACCTACGAGCAGTACTTC	CASSPGGTKKTYEQYF	TRBV5-4	TRBJ2-7	TRBD2	16	NA
TGTGCCAGCAGCCCCGAACCCGGGACAATTAAAAACATTCAGTACTTC	CASSPEPGTIKNIQYF	TRBV7-6	TRBJ2-4	NA	16	NA
TGTGCCAGCAAGGACATGGAGAATTCACCCCTCCACTTT	CASKDMENSPLHF	TRBV2	TRBJ1-6	NA	13	NA